This section outlines one T cell receptor beta chain sequence together with its context. The antigen is undetermined. These data originate in a study of memory CD4+ T cells and cytomegalovirus serostatus. General study points: Of 150 to 200 reported CMV TCRbeta sequences, some 67 were found in memory CD4+ repertoires. The CMV-associated TCR signature appears largely within the CD4+ memory repertoire. Repertoires predicted CMV serostatus with median bootstrapped AUC of approximately 0.94.

Sequenced by immunoSEQ multiplex PCR; TCRdb stores in-frame clones only, minus some. The data hold about 52,000 clones, with about 78% observed a single time. Single viable CD3+CD4+CD8-CD45RO+ cells were sorted as the memory CD4+ T cells. Germline loops: CDR1 SGHTA, CDR2 FQGNSA. The CDR3 totals 15 residues. The V and J ends lost 3 bases and 5 bases, in that order; junction bases with no gene match: 3. This TCR derives from an adult in good health and CMV-seronegative. The chain recombines TRBV7-2 with TRBJ2-1; TRBD2 aligns across 11 bases. The source material was memory CD4+ T cells from blood. The CDR3 loop is CASSFVAGGNNEQFF. CDR3 bases: TGTGCCAGCAGCTTCGTAGCGGGGGGGAACAATGAGCAGTTCTTC.